The 8 T cell receptor beta chains below all came from one sample that was sequenced in a study of OX40 agonist ivuxolimab in advanced cancers. Produced via immunoSEQ multiplex PCR; TCRdb's table is partial and in-frame only. The sample has roughly 35,000 clones; roughly 78% are singletons. The sample in question was CD4+ or CD8+ T cells sorted from blood, obtained in a trial of the OX40 agonist ivuxolimab. Receptors were obtained from an adult with an advanced solid tumor such as melanoma, head and neck, liver or kidney cancer.

The chain has TRBV4-1 and TRBJ2-7, with 9 positions matching TRBD1. CDR3 length equals 15 residues. V was clipped by 3 bases and J by 2 bases; unmatched bases: 5. The germline V gene encodes CDR1 MGHRA and CDR2 YSYEKL. CDR3: CASSQGQGGTYEQYF. The CDR3 DNA sequence: TGCGCCAGCAGCCAGGGACAGGGTGGAACCTACGAGCAGTACTTC.

V and J are TRBV18 and TRBJ2-7; TRBD1 aligns across 9 bases. From germline, CDR1 is KGHSH and CDR2 LQKENI. J gave up 1 base and V 7 bases, and 5 bases lay outside the gene matches. The CDR3 has 14 amino acids. The CDR3 DNA sequence: TGTGCCAGCTTCTTCGGGACAGGGTCCTACGAGCAGTACTTC. It encodes CASFFGTGSYEQYF.

This chain joins TRBV6-6 and TRBJ2-7, with D perhaps matching TRBD2 (5 bases). The CDR3 extends over 13 amino acids. Trimming stripped 7 bases from V and 10 bases from J, with 20 bases between. In germline, CDR1 is MNHNY, CDR2 SVGAGI (reference sequence). The CDR3 coding sequence is TGTGCCAGCAAGAGTGGAATGGGTGAGGGACAGTACTTC. Amino acids: CASKSGMGEGQYF.

Regarding this clone: Germline and junction disagree at one end, which may indicate a read error. The same CDR3 also results from other DNA sequences found in this sample. The genes are TRBV4-1 and TRBJ1-1, with TRBD1 identical over 8 bases. Germline CDR1 reads MGHRA; CDR2 reads YSYEKL. The CDR3 length is 13 residues. The DNA for the CDR3 is TGCGCCAGCAGCATGGACAGGGACACTGAGGCTTTCTTT. Translated, it gives CASSMDRDTEAFF.

This clone was observed once. V usage is TRBV6-1 and J usage is TRBJ2-7; TRBD1 aligns across 7 bases. Germline trimming cut 4 bases from V and 5 bases from J; bases unmatched to any gene: 11. The CDR3 is 15 amino acids. The germline V gene has CDR1 MNHNS and CDR2 SASEGT. This CDR3 is CASSATGFGLDEQYF. CDR3 coding DNA: TGTGCCAGCAGTGCGACAGGGTTTGGGTTAGACGAGCAGTACTTC.

The rearrangement joins TRBV7-8 to TRBJ1-1; D remains ambiguous. Per the germline V gene, CDR1 is SGHVS and CDR2 is FQNEAQ. With 0 bases removed from V and 5 bases from J, the gap between germline ends came to 13 bases. CDR3 size: 15 residues. The CDR3 is CASSLAGRMGTEAFF. For the CDR3, the DNA is TGTGCCAGCAGCTTAGCGGGTCGGATGGGGACTGAAGCTTTCTTT.

The chain recombines TRBV6-1 with TRBJ1-2; D is undetermined. Trimming cost V 2 bases and J 2 bases, with 6 bases left between them. Germline CDR1 MNHNS, CDR2 SASEGT. The CDR3 is 13 amino acids. CDR3 sequence: CASSETTNYGYTF. Written as DNA, the CDR3 is TGTGCCAGCAGTGAAACCACGAACTATGGCTACACCTTC.

The J gene is TRBJ2-3, the V gene TRBV27; D unclear. CDR3 length: 11 residues. Germline CDR1 and CDR2: MNHEY and SMNVEV (reference sequence). V was shortened by 4 bases and J by 8 bases, with 7 bases between the two germline ends. Here the CDR3 reads CASSSVRTQYF. CDR3 sequence (DNA): TGTGCCAGCAGTTCTGTCCGTACGCAGTATTTT.